The following is a TCR beta chain sequence with its context. The data originate from a study of technical replicates of blood from a few donors. With 8 bases clipped from V and 1 base from J, the junction kept 7 bases outside the gene matches. The CDR3 spans 15 residues. CDR1 and CDR2 from the germline V gene are MNHEY and SVGAGI. Here immunoSEQ multiplex PCR was the method, and the copy in TCRdb shows in-frame clones only, minus some. The sample records 55,000 to 65,000 clones, approximately 97% being singletons. The V gene is TRBV6-5, the J gene TRBJ2-2; 7 bases map to TRBD2. The receptor was isolated from a human donor in good health. Sequencing was carried out using T cells isolated from PBMCs. This CDR3 is CASGLAGVNTGELFF. The CDR3 DNA reads as TGTGCCAGCGGGTTGGCGGGGGTGAACACCGGGGAGCTGTTTTTT.